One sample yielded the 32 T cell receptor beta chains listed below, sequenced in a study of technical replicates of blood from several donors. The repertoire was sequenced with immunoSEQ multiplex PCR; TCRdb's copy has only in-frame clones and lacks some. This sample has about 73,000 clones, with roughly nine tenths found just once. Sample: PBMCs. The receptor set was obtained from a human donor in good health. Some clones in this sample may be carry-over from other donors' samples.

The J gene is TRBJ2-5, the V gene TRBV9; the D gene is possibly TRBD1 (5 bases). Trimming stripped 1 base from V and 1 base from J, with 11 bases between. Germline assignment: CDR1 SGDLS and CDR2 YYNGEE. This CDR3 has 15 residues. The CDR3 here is CASSVWGSSQETQYF. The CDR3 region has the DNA TGTGCCAGCAGCGTATGGGGCTCCAGCCAAGAGACCCAGTACTTC.

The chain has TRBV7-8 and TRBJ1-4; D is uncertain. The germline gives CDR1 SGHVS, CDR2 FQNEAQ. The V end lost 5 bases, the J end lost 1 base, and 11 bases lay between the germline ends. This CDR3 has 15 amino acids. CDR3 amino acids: CASSPSGVTNEKLFF. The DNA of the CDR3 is TGTGCCAGCAGCCCCTCCGGGGTAACTAATGAAAAACTGTTTTTT. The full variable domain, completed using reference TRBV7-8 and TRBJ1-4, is GAGVSQSPRYKVAKRGQDVALRCDPISGHVSLFWYQQALGQGPEFLTYFQNEAQLDKSGLPSDRFFAERPEGSVSTLKIQRTQQEDSAVYLCASSPSGVTNEKLFFGSGTQLSVL.

The CDR3 sequence: CASSQDRLAGFTGELFF. The CDR3 nucleotides read TGCGCCAGCAGCCAAGATCGACTAGCGGGGTTCACCGGGGAGCTGTTTTTT. This rearrangement joins TRBV4-3 to TRBJ2-2; 11 bases match TRBD2. V lost 0 bases to trimming and J lost 4 bases; unmatched junction nucleotides: 4. The CDR3 is 17 amino acids. CDR1 LGHNA and CDR2 YSLEER come from the germline V gene.

CDR3 in amino acids: CASSQSREPQWVRFF. The CDR3 DNA follows: TGTGCCAGCAGCCAATCGCGGGAACCGCAATGGGTTCGGTTCTTC. The rearrangement uses TRBV16 and TRBJ2-1; perhaps TRBD2 as D (6 bases). Germline V gene data show CDR1 as KGHSY and CDR2 as FQNENV. The CDR3 contains 15 residues. The V end was cut by 0 bases, the J end by 15 bases, with 21 bases between.

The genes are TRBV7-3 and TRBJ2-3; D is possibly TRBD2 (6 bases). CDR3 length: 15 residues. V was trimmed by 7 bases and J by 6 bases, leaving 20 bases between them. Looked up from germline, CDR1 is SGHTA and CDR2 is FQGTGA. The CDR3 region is CASTPIPGVGDTQYF. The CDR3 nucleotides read TGTGCCAGCACCCCAATACCGGGAGTGGGGGATACGCAGTATTTT.

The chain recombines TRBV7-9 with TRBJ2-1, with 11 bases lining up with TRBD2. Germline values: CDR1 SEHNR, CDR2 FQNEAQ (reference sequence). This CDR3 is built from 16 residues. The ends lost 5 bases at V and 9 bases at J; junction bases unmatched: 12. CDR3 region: CASSETGTSGSGEQFF. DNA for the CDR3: TGTGCCAGCAGCGAGACCGGGACTAGCGGCTCGGGTGAGCAGTTCTTC.

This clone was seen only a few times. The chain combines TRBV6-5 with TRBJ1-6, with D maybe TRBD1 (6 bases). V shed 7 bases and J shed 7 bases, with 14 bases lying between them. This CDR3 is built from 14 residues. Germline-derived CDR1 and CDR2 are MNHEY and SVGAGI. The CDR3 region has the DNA TGTGCCAGCATGGGGGCCGGGGGGAATTCACCCCTCCACTTT. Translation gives CASMGAGGNSPLHF.

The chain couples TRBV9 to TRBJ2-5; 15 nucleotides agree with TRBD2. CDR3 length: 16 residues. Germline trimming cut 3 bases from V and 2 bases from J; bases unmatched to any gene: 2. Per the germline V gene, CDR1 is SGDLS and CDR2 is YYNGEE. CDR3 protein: CASSGGLAGGQETQYF. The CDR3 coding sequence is TGTGCCAGCAGCGGAGGACTAGCGGGAGGGCAAGAGACCCAGTACTTC.

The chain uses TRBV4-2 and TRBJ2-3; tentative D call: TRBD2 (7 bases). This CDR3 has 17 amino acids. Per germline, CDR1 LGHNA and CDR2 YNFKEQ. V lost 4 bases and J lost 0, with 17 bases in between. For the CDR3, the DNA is TGTGCCAGCAGCCCATCGGGGGGCGGGTCTAGCACAGATACGCAGTATTTT. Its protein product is CASSPSGGGSSTDTQYF.

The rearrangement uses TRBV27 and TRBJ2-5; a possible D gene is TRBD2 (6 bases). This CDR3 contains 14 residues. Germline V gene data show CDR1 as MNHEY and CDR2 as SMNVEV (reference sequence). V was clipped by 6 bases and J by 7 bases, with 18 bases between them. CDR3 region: CASSPGGSWATQYF. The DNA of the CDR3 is TGTGCCAGCAGCCCCGGAGGGTCGTGGGCGACCCAGTACTTC.

CDR3 protein: CASSQGVEQFF. The CDR3 bases are TGTGCCAGCAGCCAAGGAGTTGAGCAGTTCTTC. J is TRBJ2-1 and V is TRBV4-2; no firm D call. Germline V gives CDR1 LGHNA, CDR2 YNFKEQ. The CDR3 is 11 amino acids. Trimming shortened V by 1 base and J by 9 bases, and 4 bases separated the two germline ends.

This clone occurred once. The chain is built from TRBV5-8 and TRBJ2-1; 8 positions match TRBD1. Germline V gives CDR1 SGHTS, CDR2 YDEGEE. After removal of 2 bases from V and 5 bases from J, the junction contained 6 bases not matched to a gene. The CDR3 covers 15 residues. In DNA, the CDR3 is TGTGCCAGCAGCTTCAGGACAGGGAGCAACAATGAGCAGTTCTTC. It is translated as CASSFRTGSNNEQFF. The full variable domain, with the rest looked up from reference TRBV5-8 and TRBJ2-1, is EAGVTQSPTHLIKTRGQQATLRCSPISGHTSVYWYQQALGLGLQFLLWYDEGEERNRGNFPPRFSGRQFPNYSSELNVNALELEDSALYLCASSFRTGSNNEQFFGPGTRLTVL.

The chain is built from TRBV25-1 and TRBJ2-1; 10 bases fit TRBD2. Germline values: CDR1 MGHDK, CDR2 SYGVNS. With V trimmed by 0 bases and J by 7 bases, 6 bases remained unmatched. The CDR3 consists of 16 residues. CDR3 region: CASSEYQAGGRNEQFF. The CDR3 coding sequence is TGTGCCAGCAGTGAATATCAAGCGGGAGGGCGGAATGAGCAGTTCTTC. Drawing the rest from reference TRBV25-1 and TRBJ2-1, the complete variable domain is EADIYQTPRYLVIGTGKKITLECSQTMGHDKMYWYQQDPGMELHLIHYSYGVNSTEKGDLSSESTVSRIRTEHFPLTLESARPSHTSQYLCASSEYQAGGRNEQFFGPGTRLTVL.

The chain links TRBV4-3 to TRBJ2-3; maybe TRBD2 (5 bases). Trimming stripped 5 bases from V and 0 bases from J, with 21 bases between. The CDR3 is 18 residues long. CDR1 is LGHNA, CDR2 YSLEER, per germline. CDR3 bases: TGCGCCAGCAGCGACCGAAAGAGGGCTCTGTTTAGCACAGATACGCAGTATTTT. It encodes CASSDRKRALFSTDTQYF.

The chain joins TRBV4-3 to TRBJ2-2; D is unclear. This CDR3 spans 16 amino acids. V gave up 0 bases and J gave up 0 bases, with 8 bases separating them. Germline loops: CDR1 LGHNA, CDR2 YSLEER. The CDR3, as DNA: TGCGCCAGCAGCCAAGACTCGTCGTCGAACACCGGGGAGCTGTTTTTT. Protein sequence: CASSQDSSSNTGELFF.

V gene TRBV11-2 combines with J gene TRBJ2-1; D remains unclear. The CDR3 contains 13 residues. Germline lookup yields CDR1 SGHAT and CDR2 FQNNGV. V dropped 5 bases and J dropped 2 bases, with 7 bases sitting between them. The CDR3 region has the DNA TGTGCCAGCAGCCCGCGGCCCTACAATGAGCAGTTCTTC. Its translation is CASSPRPYNEQFF.

The CDR3 region is CASSGGRGLQSTDTQYF. The CDR3 coding sequence is TGTGCCAGCAGCGGTGGGAGAGGGCTGCAAAGCACAGATACGCAGTATTTT. V usage is TRBV9 and J usage is TRBJ2-3; maybe TRBD2 (5 bases). Germline CDR1 reads SGDLS; CDR2 reads YYNGEE. Trimming shortened V by 3 bases and J by 0 bases, and 17 bases separated the two germline ends. The CDR3 runs 17 residues.

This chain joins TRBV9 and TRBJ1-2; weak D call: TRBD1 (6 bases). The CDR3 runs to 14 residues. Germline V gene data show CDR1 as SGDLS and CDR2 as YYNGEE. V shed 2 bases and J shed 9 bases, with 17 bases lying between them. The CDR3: CASSVGRGGERYTF. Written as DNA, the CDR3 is TGTGCCAGCAGCGTGGGGAGGGGGGGAGAGCGCTACACCTTC. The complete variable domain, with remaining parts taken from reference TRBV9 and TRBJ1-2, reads DSGVTQTPKHLITATGQRVTLRCSPRSGDLSVYWYQQSLDQGLQFLIQYYNGEERAKGNILERFSAQQFPDLHSELNLSSLELGDSALYFCASSVGRGGERYTFGSGTRLTVV.

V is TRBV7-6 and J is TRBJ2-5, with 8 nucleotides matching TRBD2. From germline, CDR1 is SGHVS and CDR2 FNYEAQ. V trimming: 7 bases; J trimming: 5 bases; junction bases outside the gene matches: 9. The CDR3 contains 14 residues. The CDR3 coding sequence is TGTGCCAGCACCCAAGCGGGAGTCGGGGAGACCCAGTACTTC. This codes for CASTQAGVGETQYF.

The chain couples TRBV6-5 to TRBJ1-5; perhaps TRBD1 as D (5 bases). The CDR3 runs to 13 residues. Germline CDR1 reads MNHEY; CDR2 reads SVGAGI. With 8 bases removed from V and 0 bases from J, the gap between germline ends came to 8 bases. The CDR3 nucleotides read TGTGCCAGCCGACAGACTAGCAATCAGCCCCAGCATTTT. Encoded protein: CASRQTSNQPQHF.

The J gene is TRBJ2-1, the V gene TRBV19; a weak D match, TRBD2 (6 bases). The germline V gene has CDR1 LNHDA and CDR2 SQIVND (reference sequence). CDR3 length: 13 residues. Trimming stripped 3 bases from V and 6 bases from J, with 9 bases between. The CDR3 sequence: CASSIRDSNEQFF. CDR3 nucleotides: TGTGCCAGTAGTATTAGGGACTCCAATGAGCAGTTCTTC.

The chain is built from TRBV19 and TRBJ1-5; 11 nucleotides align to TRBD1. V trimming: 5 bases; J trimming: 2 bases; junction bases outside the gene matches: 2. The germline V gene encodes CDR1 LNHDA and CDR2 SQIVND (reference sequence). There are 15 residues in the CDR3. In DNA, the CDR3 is TGTGCCAGTAGTGGGACAGGGGGAGGCAATCAGCCCCAGCATTTT. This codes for CASSGTGGGNQPQHF.

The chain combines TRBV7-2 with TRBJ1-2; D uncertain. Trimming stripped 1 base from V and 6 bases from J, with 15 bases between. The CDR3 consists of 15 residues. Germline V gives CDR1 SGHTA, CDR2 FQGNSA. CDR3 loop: CASSLVSGSQDGYTF. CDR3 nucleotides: TGTGCCAGCAGCTTAGTTTCCGGGAGTCAGGATGGCTACACCTTC.

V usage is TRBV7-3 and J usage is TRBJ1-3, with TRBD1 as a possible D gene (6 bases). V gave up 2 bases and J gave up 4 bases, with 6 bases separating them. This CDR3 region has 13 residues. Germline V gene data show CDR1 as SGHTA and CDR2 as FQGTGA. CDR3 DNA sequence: TGTGCCAGCAGCTTAGACAGGGGAAACACCATATATTTT. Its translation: CASSLDRGNTIYF.

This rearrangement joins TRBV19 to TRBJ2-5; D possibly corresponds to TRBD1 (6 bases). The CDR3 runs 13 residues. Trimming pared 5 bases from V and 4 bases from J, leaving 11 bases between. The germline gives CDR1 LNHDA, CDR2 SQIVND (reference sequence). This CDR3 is CASSGGRLETQYF. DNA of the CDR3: TGTGCCAGTAGTGGGGGCCGCTTAGAGACCCAGTACTTC. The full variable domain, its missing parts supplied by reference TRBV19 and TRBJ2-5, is DGGITQSPKYLFRKEGQNVTLSCEQNLNHDAMYWYRQDPGQGLRLIYYSQIVNDFQKGDIAEGYSVSREKKESFPLTVTSAQKNPTAFYLCASSGGRLETQYFGPGTRLLVL.

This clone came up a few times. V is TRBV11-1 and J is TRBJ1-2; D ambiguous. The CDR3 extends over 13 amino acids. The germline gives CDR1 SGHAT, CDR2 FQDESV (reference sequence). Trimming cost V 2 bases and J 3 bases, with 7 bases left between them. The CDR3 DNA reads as TGTGCCAGCAGCTTAATTAGTGACTATGGCTACACCTTC. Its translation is CASSLISDYGYTF. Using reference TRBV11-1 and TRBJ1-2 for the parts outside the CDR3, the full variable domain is EAEVAQSPRYKITEKSQAVAFWCDPISGHATLYWYRQILGQGPELLVQFQDESVVDDSQLPKDRFSAERLKGVDSTLKIQPAELGDSAMYLCASSLISDYGYTFGSGTRLTVV.

DNA of the CDR3: TGTGCCAGCAGGGGGGCGGCGAATGAGCAGTTCTTC. It is translated as CASRGAANEQFF. The rearrangement links TRBV7-2 to TRBJ2-1, with D perhaps TRBD1 (6 bases). Germline lookup yields CDR1 SGHTA and CDR2 FQGNSA. The CDR3 length is 12 residues. V lost 6 bases to trimming and J lost 7 bases, with 10 bases between them.

This CDR3 reads CASSIRGTEAFF. For the CDR3, the DNA is TGTGCCAGCAGTATAAGGGGCACTGAAGCTTTCTTT. This chain joins TRBV2 and TRBJ1-1, with a tentative D call TRBD1 (5 bases). V shed 5 bases and J shed 4 bases, with 8 bases lying between them. The germline V gene encodes CDR1 SNHLY and CDR2 FYNNEI. The CDR3 has 12 residues.

This CDR3 is CASSLARDRGTEAFF. The CDR3 DNA reads TGTGCCAGCAGCTTAGCGAGGGACAGGGGAACTGAAGCTTTCTTT. The rearrangement joins TRBV7-9 to TRBJ1-1; 10 nucleotides agree with TRBD1. Trimming removed 0 bases from V and 5 bases from J; junction bases left unmatched: 3. CDR1 SEHNR and CDR2 FQNEAQ come from the germline V gene (reference sequence). There are 15 residues in the CDR3.

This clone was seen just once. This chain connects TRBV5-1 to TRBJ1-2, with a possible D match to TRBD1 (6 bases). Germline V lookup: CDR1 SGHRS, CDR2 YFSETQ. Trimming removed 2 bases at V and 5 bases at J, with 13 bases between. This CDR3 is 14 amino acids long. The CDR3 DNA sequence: TGCGCCAGCAGCTTTGGGGGCACGGGTTATGGCTACACCTTC. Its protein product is CASSFGGTGYGYTF.

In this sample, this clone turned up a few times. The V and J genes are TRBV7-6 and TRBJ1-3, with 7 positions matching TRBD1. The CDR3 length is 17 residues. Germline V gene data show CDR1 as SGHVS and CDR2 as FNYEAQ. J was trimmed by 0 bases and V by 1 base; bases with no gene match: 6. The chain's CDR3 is CASSLGGTVLSGNTIYF. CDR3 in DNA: TGTGCCAGCAGCTTAGGCGGGACAGTCCTCTCTGGAAACACCATATATTTT.

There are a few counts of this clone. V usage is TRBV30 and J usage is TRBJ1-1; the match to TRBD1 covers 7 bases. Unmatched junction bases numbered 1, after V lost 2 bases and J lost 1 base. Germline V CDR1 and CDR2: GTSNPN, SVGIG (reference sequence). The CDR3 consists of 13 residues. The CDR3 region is CAWSHRGNTEAFF. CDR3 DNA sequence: TGTGCCTGGAGTCACAGGGGGAACACTGAAGCTTTCTTT.